The 26 T cell receptor beta chains listed next were all sequenced from one sample in a study of cytomegalovirus exposure and HLA in healthy donors. It was with 60 Vbeta and 13 Jbeta primers that the PCR ran. Clones were sequenced by immunoSEQ multiplex PCR, and TCRdb holds only the in-frame ones, with some missing. The sample yields roughly 140,000 clones, roughly four fifths seen once. The sequencing input was PBMCs. These receptors all come from a man in his forties or fifties in good health and CMV-seropositive.

The chain employs TRBV30 and TRBJ2-5, with 7 bases fitting TRBD1. Germline CDR1 GTSNPN, CDR2 SVGIG (reference sequence). Germline trimming cut 5 bases from V and 4 bases from J; bases unmatched to any gene: 7. The CDR3 runs 13 residues. CDR3 coding DNA: TGTGCCTGGCTCATGACAGGGACAGAGACCCAGTACTTC. Translated: CAWLMTGTETQYF.

The chain joins TRBV27 to TRBJ1-2, with TRBD1 matching over 9 bases. The V gene's germline CDR1 is MNHEY and CDR2 SMNVEV (reference sequence). The ends lost 6 bases at V and 2 bases at J; junction bases unmatched: 4. CDR3 size: 14 residues. The CDR3, as DNA: TGTGCCAGCAGGCGACAGGGGGGGAACTATGGCTACACCTTC. It codes for CASRRQGGNYGYTF.

The CDR3 is CASRKTAVYEQYF. In DNA form, the CDR3 reads TGTGCCAGCAGGAAAACTGCTGTCTACGAGCAGTACTTC. The gene calls are TRBV6-1 and TRBJ2-7; no clear D gene. Deletions cut 6 bases from V and 3 bases from J, with 12 bases between. The germline CDR1 and CDR2 sequences are MNHNS and SASEGT. The CDR3 extends over 13 amino acids.

V usage is TRBV7-2 and J usage is TRBJ1-5; 7 bases align to TRBD1. CDR1 and CDR2 from the germline V gene are SGHTA and FQGNSA. This CDR3 is built from 14 residues. V lost 3 bases and J lost 2; bases outside the gene matches: 1. As DNA, the CDR3 is TGTGCCAGCAGCTTCGACAGGGGCAATCAGCCCCAGCATTTT. This gives the protein CASSFDRGNQPQHF. Using reference TRBV7-2 and TRBJ1-5 for the parts outside the CDR3, the full variable domain is GAGVSQSPSNKVTEKGKDVELRCDPISGHTALYWYRQSLGQGLEFLIYFQGNSAPDKSGLPSDRFSAERTGGSVSTLTIQRTQQEDSAVYLCASSFDRGNQPQHFGDGTRLSIL.

CDR3 sequence (DNA): TGTGCCAGCAGCCAAAGGGAGGGCCACACAGATACGCAGTATTTT. Protein: CASSQREGHTDTQYF. This chain joins TRBV6-5 and TRBJ2-3, with TRBD2 matching over 7 bases. The V gene's germline CDR1 is MNHEY and CDR2 SVGAGI. The length of the CDR3 is 15 residues. The V gene end was trimmed by 6 bases and the J gene end by 2 bases; junction bases not matched to a gene: 8.

The chain recombines TRBV29-1 with TRBJ1-2; maybe TRBD1 (5 bases). There are 13 residues in the CDR3. Germline CDR1 reads SQVTM; CDR2 reads ANQGSEA. V lost 4 bases and J lost 7, with 16 bases in between. CDR3 DNA sequence: TGCAGCGTTGGATGGGGGGTGAGGGGTGGCTACACCTTC. This codes for CSVGWGVRGGYTF.

The chain employs TRBV28 and TRBJ1-5; D might be TRBD1 (5 bases). This CDR3 spans 14 amino acids. V was clipped by 7 bases and J by 0 bases, with 10 bases between them. Germline V gene data show CDR1 as MDHEN and CDR2 as SYDVKM. CDR3 sequence: CASKGLHSNQPQHF. The CDR3 DNA sequence: TGTGCCAGCAAGGGACTCCATAGCAATCAGCCCCAGCATTTT.

In the case of this clone: Different DNA sequences within this sample yield the same CDR3. This sequence joins TRBV7-2 and TRBJ2-5, with 8 bases that match TRBD2. CDR3 length: 14 residues. Trimming at V came to 2 bases and at J to 4 bases, leaving 3 bases not matched to a gene. Germline V lookup: CDR1 SGHTA, CDR2 FQGNSA. CDR3 amino acids: CASSLTSGGETQYF. The CDR3 DNA reads as TGTGCCAGCAGCTTAACTAGCGGAGGAGAGACCCAGTACTTC.

V is TRBV29-1 and J is TRBJ1-2, with 9 positions matching TRBD1. V dropped 1 base and J dropped 7; count of bases not matched to a gene: 4. CDR1 is SQVTM, CDR2 ANQGSEA, per germline. The CDR3 is 13 residues long. The DNA for the CDR3 is TGCAGCGTTGAAGTGGCACAGGGGGCTGGCTACACCTTC. It specifies CSVEVAQGAGYTF. Based on the CDR3 plus reference TRBV29-1 and TRBJ1-2, the full variable domain is SAVISQKPSRDICQRGTSLTIQCQVDSQVTMMFWYRQQPGQSLTLIATANQGSEATYESGFVIDKFPISRPNLTFSTLTVSNMSPEDSSIYLCSVEVAQGAGYTFGSGTRLTVV.

This clone is a singleton in its sample. J is TRBJ2-7 and V is TRBV30, with 8 nucleotides matching TRBD1. Germline CDR1 is GTSNPN and CDR2 is SVGIG (reference sequence). The CDR3 is 13 residues long. With V trimmed by 8 bases and J by 3 bases, 9 bases remained unmatched. This CDR3 reads CAGTRDRNYEQYF. CDR3 coding DNA: TGTGCCGGTACCCGGGACAGGAACTACGAGCAGTACTTC.

CDR3 sequence reads: CASSQDISGTGLGYTF. The CDR3 nucleotides read TGCGCCAGCAGCCAAGATATATCCGGGACAGGGCTTGGCTACACCTTC. The rearrangement links TRBV4-1 to TRBJ1-2; 9 positions match TRBD1. V lost 0 bases and J lost 7; bases outside the gene matches: 9. The CDR3 is 16 residues long. In germline, CDR1 is MGHRA, CDR2 YSYEKL.

The sample holds one count of this clone. The chain employs TRBV28 and TRBJ1-5; possible D gene TRBD1, 5 bases. V was clipped by 7 bases and J by 9 bases, with 22 bases between them. The CDR3 extends over 15 amino acids. Germline CDR1 and CDR2: MDHEN and SYDVKM. The CDR3 protein is CASTPRGVGSAPQHF. CDR3 nucleotide sequence: TGTGCCAGCACCCCCCGGGGGGTAGGCAGTGCGCCCCAGCATTTT. Variable domain in full (rest from reference TRBV28 and TRBJ1-5): DVKVTQSSRYLVKRTGEKVFLECVQDMDHENMFWYRQDPGLGLRLIYFSYDVKMKEKGDIPEGYSVSREKKERFSLILESASTNQTSMYLCASTPRGVGSAPQHFGDGTRLSIL.

This chain uses TRBV7-6 with TRBJ2-7; 11 bases map to TRBD1. Germline CDR1 reads SGHVS; CDR2 reads FNYEAQ. The CDR3 has 15 residues. Trimming removed 5 bases from V and 3 bases from J; junction bases left unmatched: 6. CDR3 bases: TGTGCCAGCAGCCCGCGGACAGGGGGCGGCTACGAGCAGTACTTC. Amino acids: CASSPRTGGGYEQYF.

The rearrangement links TRBV15 to TRBJ1-3, with a tentative D call TRBD1 (5 bases). This CDR3 contains 15 residues. The V gene's germline CDR1 is LNHNV and CDR2 YYDKDF (reference sequence). V lost 5 bases and J lost 4, with 15 bases in between. The chain's CDR3 is CATSSDIVSGNTIYF. CDR3 bases: TGTGCCACCAGCTCGGACATAGTGTCAGGAAACACCATATATTTT.

This clone showed up just a few times. The chain joins TRBV4-1 to TRBJ2-7; D is possibly TRBD2 (6 bases). Trimming took off 0 bases at V and 0 bases at J, with 15 bases between the two ends. The CDR3 is made up of 17 amino acids. Germline V gives CDR1 MGHRA, CDR2 YSYEKL. The CDR3, as DNA: TGCGCCAGCAGCCAAGAGGTGGCGGGGTTCCCCTCCTACGAGCAGTACTTC. Residues: CASSQEVAGFPSYEQYF.

This clone occurred a few times. Other DNA sequences from this sample encode an identical CDR3 as well. The rearrangement joins TRBV5-1 to TRBJ1-2, with D perhaps matching TRBD1 (5 bases). Germline lookup yields CDR1 SGHRS and CDR2 YFSETQ. Trimming took 1 base from V and 8 from J, leaving 12 bases between them. The CDR3 has 13 residues. The CDR3 reads CASSLSQGDGYTF. In DNA form, the CDR3 reads TGCGCCAGCAGCTTGAGCCAGGGTGACGGCTACACCTTC.

The chain recombines TRBV7-3 with TRBJ1-3, with 7 bases identical to TRBD1. V lost 5 bases, J lost 4 bases, and 5 bases stayed unmatched. CDR1 is SGHTA and CDR2 is FQGTGA in the germline V gene. This CDR3 is built from 14 residues. The CDR3 reads CASSPRGDGNTIYF. CDR3 sequence (DNA): TGTGCCAGCAGCCCCAGGGGGGACGGAAACACCATATATTTT. The whole variable domain, filled in from reference TRBV7-3 and TRBJ1-3, reads GAGVSQTPSNKVTEKGKYVELRCDPISGHTALYWYRQSLGQGPEFLIYFQGTGAADDSGLPNDRFFAVRPEGSVSTLKIQRTERGDSAVYLCASSPRGDGNTIYFGEGSWLTVV.

This sequence joins TRBV6-5 and TRBJ2-5; 7 bases are shared with TRBD2. TRBJ2-7 matches the DNA end more closely, so the J call is doubtful. The germline V gene has CDR1 MNHEY and CDR2 SVGAGI. The CDR3 extends over 13 amino acids. The CDR3 is CASRREGRYEQYF. In DNA, the CDR3 is TGTGCCAGCAGGAGGGAGGGCCGGTACGAGCAGTACTTC.

The chain carries TRBV19 and TRBJ2-6; weak D call: TRBD1 (5 bases). Germline lookup yields CDR1 LNHDA and CDR2 SQIVND (reference sequence). V lost 5 bases and J lost 0, with 11 bases in between. This CDR3 comprises 16 residues. The CDR3 reads CASSPRQSSGANVLTF. As DNA, the CDR3 is TGTGCCAGTAGTCCCCGACAGTCCTCTGGGGCCAACGTCCTGACTTTC. The variable domain in full, completed from reference TRBV19 and TRBJ2-6, reads DGGITQSPKYLFRKEGQNVTLSCEQNLNHDAMYWYRQDPGQGLRLIYYSQIVNDFQKGDIAEGYSVSREKKESFPLTVTSAQKNPTAFYLCASSPRQSSGANVLTFGAGSRLTVL.

The chain couples TRBV11-3 to TRBJ1-1; D remains unclear. Trimming stripped 0 bases from V and 0 bases from J, with 8 bases between. Germline CDR1 is SGHNT and CDR2 is YENEEA. This CDR3 comprises 15 residues. CDR3 protein: CASSLDRGLNTEAFF. In DNA, the CDR3 is TGTGCCAGCAGCTTAGATCGGGGTTTGAACACTGAAGCTTTCTTT. Using reference TRBV11-3 and TRBJ1-1 for the parts outside the CDR3, the full variable domain is EAGVVQSPRYKIIEKKQPVAFWCNPISGHNTLYWYLQNLGQGPELLIRYENEEAVDDSQLPKDRFSAERLKGVDSTLKIQPAELGDSAVYLCASSLDRGLNTEAFFGQGTRLTVV.

The chain carries TRBV6-5 and TRBJ2-1; 16 nucleotides align to TRBD2. Germline V lookup: CDR1 MNHEY, CDR2 SVGAGI. CDR3 length: 16 amino acids. J gave up 7 bases and V 4 bases, and 4 bases lay outside the gene matches. CDR3 coding DNA: TGTGCCAGCAGTTTTGGGACTAGCGGGAGGGCTAATGAGCAGTTCTTC. This translates into CASSFGTSGRANEQFF.

As concerns this clone: One end of the junction fails to match germline, which may point to a read error. The V call is TRBV7-9, the J call TRBJ2-7; no clear D. The germline V gene has CDR1 SEHNR and CDR2 FQNEAQ (reference sequence). This CDR3 is built from 13 residues. CDR3 sequence reads: CSSSLGQLGEQYF. The CDR3 DNA sequence: TGTTCCAGCAGCTTAGGCCAGCTAGGCGAGCAGTACTTC.

This chain links TRBV10-2 with TRBJ2-2; unclear D gene. Germline V gene data show CDR1 as WSHSY and CDR2 as SAAADI. The CDR3 extends over 15 amino acids. Trimming left V 4 bases short and J 5 bases short, with 14 bases between. CDR3 coding DNA: TGCGCCAGCAGTGGTCTAGGAGATAAAACCGGGGAGCTGTTTTTT. This codes for CASSGLGDKTGELFF.

This clone was seen more than once but under ten times. V and J are TRBV5-4 and TRBJ2-7; 8 bases are shared with TRBD1. CDR1 and CDR2 (germline): SGHNT, YYREEE (reference sequence). The J segment lost 3 bases and the V segment lost 0 bases, leaving 2 bases of the junction unmatched. This CDR3 has 14 amino acids. The CDR3 nucleotides are TGTGCCAGCAGCTTGGCACAGGGGGGCTACGAGCAGTACTTC. Its translation is CASSLAQGGYEQYF.

This clone was found a few times. V gene TRBV25-1 combines with J gene TRBJ1-3, with a tentative D call TRBD1 (5 bases). V lost 5 bases, J lost 4 bases, and 6 bases lay in between. This CDR3 is built from 12 residues. Germline V gives CDR1 MGHDK, CDR2 SYGVNS. CDR3 in amino acids: CASSRQGNTIYF. CDR3 nucleotide sequence: TGTGCCAGCAGTCGACAGGGAAACACCATATATTTT. The variable domain in full, completed from reference TRBV25-1 and TRBJ1-3, reads EADIYQTPRYLVIGTGKKITLECSQTMGHDKMYWYQQDPGMELHLIHYSYGVNSTEKGDLSSESTVSRIRTEHFPLTLESARPSHTSQYLCASSRQGNTIYFGEGSWLTVV.

The chain has TRBV30 and TRBJ1-4; TRBD1 aligns across 8 bases. The J segment lost 8 bases and the V segment lost 8 bases, leaving 10 bases of the junction unmatched. Germline V gene data show CDR1 as GTSNPN and CDR2 as SVGIG (reference sequence). The CDR3 has 13 residues. CDR3 loop: CAGRTGIGEKLFF. CDR3 sequence (DNA): TGTGCCGGACGGACAGGGATCGGGGAAAAACTGTTTTTT.